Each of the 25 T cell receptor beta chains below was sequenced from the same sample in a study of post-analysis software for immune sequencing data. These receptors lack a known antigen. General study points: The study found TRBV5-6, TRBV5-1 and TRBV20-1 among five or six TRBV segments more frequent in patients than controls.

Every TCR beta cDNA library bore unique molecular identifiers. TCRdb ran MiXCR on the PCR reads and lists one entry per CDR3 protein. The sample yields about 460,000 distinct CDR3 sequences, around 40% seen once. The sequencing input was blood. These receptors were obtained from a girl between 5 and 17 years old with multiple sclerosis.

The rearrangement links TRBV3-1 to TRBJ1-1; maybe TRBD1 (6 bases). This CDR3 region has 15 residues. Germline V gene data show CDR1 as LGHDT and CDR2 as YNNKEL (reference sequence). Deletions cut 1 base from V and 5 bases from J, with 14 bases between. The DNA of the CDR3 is TGTGCCAGCAGCCAAGGGGGGCAGGGTCGGACTGAAGCTTTCTTT. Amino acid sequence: CASSQGGQGRTEAFF.

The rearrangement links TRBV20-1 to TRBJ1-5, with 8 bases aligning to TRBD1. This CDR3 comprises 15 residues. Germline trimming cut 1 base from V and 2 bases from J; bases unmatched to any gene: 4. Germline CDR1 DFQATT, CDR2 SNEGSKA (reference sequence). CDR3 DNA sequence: TGCAGTGCTAGAGGGGTCAGGGGGCGCAATCAGCCCCAGCATTTT. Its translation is CSARGVRGRNQPQHF.

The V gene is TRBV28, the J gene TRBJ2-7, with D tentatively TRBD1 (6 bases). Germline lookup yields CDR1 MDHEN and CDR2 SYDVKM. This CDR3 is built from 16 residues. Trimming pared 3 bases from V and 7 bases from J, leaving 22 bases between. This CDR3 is CASSFGGKSNYGEQYF. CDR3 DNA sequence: TGTGCCAGCAGTTTTGGGGGCAAGAGTAACTACGGGGAGCAGTACTTC.

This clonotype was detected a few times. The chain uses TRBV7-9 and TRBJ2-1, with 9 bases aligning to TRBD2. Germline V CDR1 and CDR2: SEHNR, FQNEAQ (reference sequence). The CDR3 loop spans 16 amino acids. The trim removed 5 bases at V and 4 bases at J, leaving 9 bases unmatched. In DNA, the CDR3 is TGTGCCAGCAGCCCCAGAGGGCTAGCGGGATACAATGAGCAGTTCTTC. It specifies CASSPRGLAGYNEQFF.

The CDR3 sequence: CASSLAGGQGPNEKLFF. In nucleotides, the CDR3 is TGTGCCAGCAGCTTAGCGGGGGGACAGGGCCCTAATGAAAAACTGTTTTTT. The chain links TRBV7-2 to TRBJ1-4, with 9 bases fitting TRBD1. With 0 bases clipped from V and 3 bases from J, the junction kept 5 bases outside the gene matches. Per the germline V gene, CDR1 is SGHTA and CDR2 is FQGNSA. This CDR3 has 17 residues. Looking up the rest from reference TRBV7-2 and TRBJ1-4 gives the full variable domain: GAGVSQSPSNKVTEKGKDVELRCDPISGHTALYWYRQSLGQGLEFLIYFQGNSAPDKSGLPSDRFSAERTGGSVSTLTIQRTQQEDSAVYLCASSLAGGQGPNEKLFFGSGTQLSVL.

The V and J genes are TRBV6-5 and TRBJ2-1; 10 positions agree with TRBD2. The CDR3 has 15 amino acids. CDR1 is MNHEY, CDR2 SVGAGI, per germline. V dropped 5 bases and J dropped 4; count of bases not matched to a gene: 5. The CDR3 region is CASSQTSGEYNEQFF. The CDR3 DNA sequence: TGTGCCAGCAGTCAAACTAGCGGGGAATACAATGAGCAGTTCTTC.

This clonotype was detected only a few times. CDR3 coding DNA: TGTGCCAGCAGTTCCAAAACCGATCCTAGCGCAGATACGCAGTATTTT. It specifies CASSSKTDPSADTQYF. This sequence joins TRBV12-3 or TRBV12-4 and TRBJ2-3, with D perhaps TRBD2 (6 bases). The V end was cut by 4 bases, the J end by 4 bases, with 18 bases between. CDR3 length: 16 residues.

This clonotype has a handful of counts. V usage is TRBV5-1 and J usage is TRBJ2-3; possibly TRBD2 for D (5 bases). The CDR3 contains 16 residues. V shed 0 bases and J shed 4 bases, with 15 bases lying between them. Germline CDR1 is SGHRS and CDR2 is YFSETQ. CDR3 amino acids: CASSLAPARESDTQYF. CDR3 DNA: TGCGCCAGCAGCTTGGCCCCGGCTAGGGAGTCAGATACGCAGTATTTT.

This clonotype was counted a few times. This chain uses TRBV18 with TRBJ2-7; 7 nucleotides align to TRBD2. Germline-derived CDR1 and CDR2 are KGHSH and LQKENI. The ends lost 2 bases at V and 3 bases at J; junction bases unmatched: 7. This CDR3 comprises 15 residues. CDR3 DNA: TGTGCCAGCTCACCAAAGGCGGGGGACGACTACGAGCAGTACTTC. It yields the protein CASSPKAGDDYEQYF.

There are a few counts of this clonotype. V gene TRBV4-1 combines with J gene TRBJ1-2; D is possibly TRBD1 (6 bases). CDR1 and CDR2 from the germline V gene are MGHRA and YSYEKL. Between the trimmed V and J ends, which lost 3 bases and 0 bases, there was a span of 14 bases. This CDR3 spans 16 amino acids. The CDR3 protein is CASSQGFRQANYGYTF. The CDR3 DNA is TGCGCCAGCAGCCAGGGGTTTAGACAGGCTAACTATGGCTACACCTTC.

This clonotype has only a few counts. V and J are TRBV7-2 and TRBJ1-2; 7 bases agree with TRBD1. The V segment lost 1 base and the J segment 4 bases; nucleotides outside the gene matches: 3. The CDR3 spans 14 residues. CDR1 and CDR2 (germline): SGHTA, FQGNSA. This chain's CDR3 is CASSLEGQVYGYTF. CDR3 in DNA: TGTGCCAGCAGCTTAGAAGGACAGGTCTATGGCTACACCTTC.

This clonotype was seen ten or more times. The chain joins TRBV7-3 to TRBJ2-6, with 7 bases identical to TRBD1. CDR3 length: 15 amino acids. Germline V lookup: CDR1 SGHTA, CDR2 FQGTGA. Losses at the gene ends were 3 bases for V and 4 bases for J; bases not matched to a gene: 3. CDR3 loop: CASSLGQSGANVLTF. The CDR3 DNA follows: TGTGCCAGCAGCTTGGGACAGTCCGGGGCCAACGTCCTGACTTTC.

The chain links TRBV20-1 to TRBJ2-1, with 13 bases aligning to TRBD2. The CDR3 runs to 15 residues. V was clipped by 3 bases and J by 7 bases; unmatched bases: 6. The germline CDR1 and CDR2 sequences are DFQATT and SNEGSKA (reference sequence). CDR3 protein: CSASVRTSGSNEQFF. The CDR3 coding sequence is TGCAGTGCTAGTGTCCGGACTAGCGGGAGTAATGAGCAGTTCTTC.

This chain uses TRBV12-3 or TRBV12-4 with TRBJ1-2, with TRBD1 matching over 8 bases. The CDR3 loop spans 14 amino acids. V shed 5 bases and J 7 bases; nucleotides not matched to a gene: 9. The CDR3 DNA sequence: TGTGCCAGCAGTCCATCGACAGGGGTCGGTGGCTACACCTTC. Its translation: CASSPSTGVGGYTF.

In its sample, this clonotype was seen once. CDR3 DNA sequence: TGCGCCAGCAGCTTGGCCCGGGAAGCCGGGGAGCTGTTTTTT. This sequence encodes CASSLAREAGELFF. The chain couples TRBV5-1 to TRBJ2-2, with D possibly matching TRBD2 (5 bases). V was cut by 0 bases and J by 6 bases, with 9 bases left in between. This CDR3 region has 14 residues. Germline CDR1 reads SGHRS; CDR2 reads YFSETQ.

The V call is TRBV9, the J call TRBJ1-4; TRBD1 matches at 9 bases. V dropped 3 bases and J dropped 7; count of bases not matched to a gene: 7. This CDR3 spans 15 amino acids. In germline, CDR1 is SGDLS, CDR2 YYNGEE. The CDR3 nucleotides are TGTGCCAGCAGCGGAATGGGACAGGGTGTTGAAAAACTGTTTTTT. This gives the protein CASSGMGQGVEKLFF.

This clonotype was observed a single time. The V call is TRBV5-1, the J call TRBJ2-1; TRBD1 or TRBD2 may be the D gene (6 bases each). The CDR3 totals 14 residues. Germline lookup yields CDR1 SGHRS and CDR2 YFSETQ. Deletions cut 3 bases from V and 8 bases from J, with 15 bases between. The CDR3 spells CASSWGALRDEQFF. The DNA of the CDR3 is TGCGCCAGCAGCTGGGGGGCCCTTAGGGATGAGCAGTTCTTC.

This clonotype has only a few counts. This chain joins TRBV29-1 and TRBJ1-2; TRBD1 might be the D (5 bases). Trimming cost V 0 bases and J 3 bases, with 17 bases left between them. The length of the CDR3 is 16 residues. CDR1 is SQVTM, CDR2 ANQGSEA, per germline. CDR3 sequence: CSVEDGPGGSYYGYTF. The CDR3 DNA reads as TGCAGCGTTGAAGATGGGCCGGGGGGGTCCTACTATGGCTACACCTTC.

The CDR3 spells CSASPLAAEQFF. The CDR3 region has the DNA TGCAGTGCTAGCCCACTAGCAGCTGAGCAGTTCTTC. The V and J genes are TRBV20-1 and TRBJ2-1, with a possible D match to TRBD2 (6 bases). This CDR3 region has 12 residues. V was cut by 3 bases and J by 9 bases, with 12 bases left in between. Germline V gene lookup returns CDR1 DFQATT and CDR2 SNEGSKA (reference sequence).

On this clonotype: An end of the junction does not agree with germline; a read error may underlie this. This chain's CDR3 is CASNLGEAGYNEQFF. As DNA, the CDR3 is TGCGCCAGCAACTTGGGAGAGGCTGGGTATAATGAGCAGTTCTTC. The chain carries TRBV5-1 and TRBJ2-1; weak D call: TRBD2 (5 bases). The CDR3 consists of 15 residues. The germline V gene has CDR1 SGHRS and CDR2 YFSETQ. Using reference TRBV5-1 and TRBJ2-1 for the parts outside the CDR3, the full variable domain is KAGVTQTPRYLIKTRGQQVTLSCSPISGHRSVSWYQQTPGQGLQFLFEYFSETQRNKGNFPGRFSGRQFSNSRSEMNVSTLELGDSALYLCASNLGEAGYNEQFFGPGTRLTVL.

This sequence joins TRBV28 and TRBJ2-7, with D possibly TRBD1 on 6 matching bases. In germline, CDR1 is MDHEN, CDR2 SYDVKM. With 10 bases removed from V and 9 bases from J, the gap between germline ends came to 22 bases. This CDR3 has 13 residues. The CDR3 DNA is TGTGCCACACTGACAGGCTTAGACGGCGGGCAGTACTTC. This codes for CATLTGLDGGQYF. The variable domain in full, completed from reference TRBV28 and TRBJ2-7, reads DVKVTQSSRYLVKRTGEKVFLECVQDMDHENMFWYRQDPGLGLRLIYFSYDVKMKEKGDIPEGYSVSREKKERFSLILESASTNQTSMYLCATLTGLDGGQYFGPGTRLTVT.

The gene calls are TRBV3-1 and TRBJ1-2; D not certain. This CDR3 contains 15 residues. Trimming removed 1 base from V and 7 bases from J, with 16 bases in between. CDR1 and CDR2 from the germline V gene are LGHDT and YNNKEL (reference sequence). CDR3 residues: CASSQGDGGNGGYTF. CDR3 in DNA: TGTGCCAGCAGCCAAGGAGATGGAGGGAATGGTGGCTACACCTTC.

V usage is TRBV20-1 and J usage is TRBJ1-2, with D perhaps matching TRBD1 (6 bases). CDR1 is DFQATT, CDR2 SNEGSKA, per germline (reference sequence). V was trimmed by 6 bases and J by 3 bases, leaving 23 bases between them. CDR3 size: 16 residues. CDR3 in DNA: TGCAGTGCCAGAAAGAACAGGGTGTTGATCGACTATGGCTACACCTTC. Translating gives CSARKNRVLIDYGYTF.

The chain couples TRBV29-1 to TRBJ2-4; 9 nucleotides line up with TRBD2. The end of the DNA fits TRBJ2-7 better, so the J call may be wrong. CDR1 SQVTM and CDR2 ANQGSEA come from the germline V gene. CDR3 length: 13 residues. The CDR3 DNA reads TGCAGCGTCTCGGGACTAGCTTTTGGCGAGCAGTACTTC. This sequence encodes CSVSGLAFGEQYF.

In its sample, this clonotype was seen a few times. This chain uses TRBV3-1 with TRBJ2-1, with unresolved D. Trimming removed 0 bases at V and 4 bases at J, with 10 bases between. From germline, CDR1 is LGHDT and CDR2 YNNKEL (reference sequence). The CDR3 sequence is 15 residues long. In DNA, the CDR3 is TGTGCCAGCAGCCAAGAACGGCTCCTATACAATGAGCAGTTCTTC. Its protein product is CASSQERLLYNEQFF.